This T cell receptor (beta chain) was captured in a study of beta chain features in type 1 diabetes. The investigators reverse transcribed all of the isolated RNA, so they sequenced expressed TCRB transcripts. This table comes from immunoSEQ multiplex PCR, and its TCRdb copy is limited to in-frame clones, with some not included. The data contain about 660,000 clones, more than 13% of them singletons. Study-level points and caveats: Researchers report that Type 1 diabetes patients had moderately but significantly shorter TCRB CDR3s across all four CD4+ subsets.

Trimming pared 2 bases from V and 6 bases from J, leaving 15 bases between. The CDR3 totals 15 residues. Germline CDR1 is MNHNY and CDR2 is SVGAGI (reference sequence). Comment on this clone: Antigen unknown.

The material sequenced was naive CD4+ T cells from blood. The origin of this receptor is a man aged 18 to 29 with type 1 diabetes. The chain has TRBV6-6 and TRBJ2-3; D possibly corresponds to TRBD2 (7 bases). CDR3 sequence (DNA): TGTGCCAGCAGTTACCTGGGGGGGCCGTGGGATACGCAGTATTTT. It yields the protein CASSYLGGPWDTQYF.